This T cell receptor (beta chain) was sequenced in a study of blood T cells in healthy people across ages. CDR1 is SGHTA and CDR2 is FQGTGA in the germline V gene. This CDR3 has 16 amino acids. V lost 6 bases and J lost 0, with 12 bases in between. Alongside a J-beta primer mix, a sample-barcoded 5' primer served in a second PCR lasting about 6 to 11 cycles. Each cDNA molecule received a tag from a template-switch adaptor that had 12 random nucleotides. TCRdb reanalysed the 5' RACE reads using MiXCR and keeps one entry per CDR3 protein. The sample consists of 650,000 to 1,000,000 distinct CDR3 sequences, about 36% of them appearing once.

The chain employs TRBV7-3 and TRBJ2-6; D not certain. Source material: blood. This receptor was taken from a young man in good health. The CDR3 region has the DNA TGTGCCAGCAGTCTCACAAGGGTCTCTGGGGCCAACGTCCTGACTTTC. Residues: CASSLTRVSGANVLTF.